This T cell receptor (beta chain) was retrieved from a study of cytomegalovirus exposure and HLA in healthy donors. The primer mix had 60 Vbeta and 13 Jbeta primers. Some clones are missing from TCRdb's copy, which holds only in-frame ones; the method was immunoSEQ multiplex PCR. The sample table includes 25,000 to 30,000 clones. The V gene lost 4 bases and the J gene lost 2 bases, with 14 bases spanning the gap. The CDR3 length is 15 residues. Per the germline V gene, CDR1 is PRHDT and CDR2 is FYEKMQ (reference sequence). The V gene is TRBV13, the J gene TRBJ1-2; TRBD1 is a possible D gene (5 bases). Sequencing was performed on PBMCs. This clonotype was obtained from a man aged 30 to 39 in good health and CMV-seronegative. The CDR3: CASSSRKTVNYGYTF. For the CDR3, the DNA is TGTGCCAGCAGCTCAAGAAAGACAGTAAACTATGGCTACACCTTC.